Detailed here is one T cell receptor (beta chain). Its antigen is not identified. This specimen comes from a study of CD8 T cells in ankylosing spondylitis. Points from the study as a whole: According to the report, clones linked to the disease were significantly enriched in matched synovial fluid samples taken from ankylosing spondylitis patients. Disease-linked clones, CD8+, were relatively rare in peripheral blood.

Germline CDR1 is DFQATT and CDR2 is SNEGSKA (reference sequence). V gave up 6 bases and J gave up 3 bases, with 19 bases separating them. This CDR3 spans 15 amino acids. TCRdb re-derived calls from the 5' RACE reads in MiXCR, one entry per CDR3 protein. The table has tens of thousands of distinct CDR3 sequences, 27% seen once. The receptor was derived from a male donor with ankylosing spondylitis or in good health (not recorded which). The V gene is TRBV20-1, the J gene TRBJ2-3; maybe TRBD2 (6 bases). Material: blood, either unsorted or a sorted T cell fraction (not recorded which). This CDR3 is CSAVETRRLTDTQYF. DNA for the CDR3: TGCAGTGCCGTGGAGACTAGACGATTGACAGATACGCAGTATTTT.